This T cell receptor beta chain is from a study of T cells in Graves' hyperthyroidism and ophthalmopathy. Study-wide findings and caveats: Ophthalmopathy was distinguished from stable hyperthyroidism by 13 V-J signatures. Most thyroid clonotypes with frequency above 0.001 were detected in blood.

The diagnoses drew upon clinical symptoms, serum thyroxine and TRAb, thyroid ultrasound and orbital computed tomography. Researchers took RNA transcripts and amplified the TCR beta CDR3 regions from them. The primer set for the first-round RT-PCR of the TCR CDR3 was HTBI. Using its own MiXCR run on the multiplex PCR reads, TCRdb lists one record per CDR3 protein. Of more than 500,000 distinct CDR3 sequences in the sample, under 60% were seen once. This clonotype was found many times. Its antigen is as yet unknown. Trimming shortened V by 0 bases and J by 5 bases, and 11 bases separated the two germline ends. The CDR3 is made up of 14 amino acids. Germline CDR1 and CDR2: MNHEY and SVGAGI.

The chain joins TRBV6-5 to TRBJ2-7; unclear D gene. Sequenced material: peripheral blood or thyroid tissue (not recorded which). This clonotype was obtained from an adult woman with Graves' disease, either hyperthyroidism or ophthalmopathy (not recorded which). The DNA of the CDR3 is TGTGCCAGCAGTTACTCGCCGGCCCGGGACGAGCAGTACTTC. Translation: CASSYSPARDEQYF.